This entry is about one T cell receptor beta chain. Its cognate antigen is unknown. Naive CD8 cells comprised CD45RO-negative, CCR7-positively selected cells, excluding terminally differentiated effector memory CD45RA+ cells. The donor cohort consisted entirely of Caucasian adults residing in Nashville, Tennessee. Between the trimmed V and J ends, which lost 8 bases and 0 bases, there was a span of 11 bases. Germline V gene sequence: CDR1 MNHNS, CDR2 SASEGT. The CDR3 is made up of 14 amino acids. The sample is drawn from a study of shared clonotypes between healthy human individuals. Findings and caveats of the study: Sampling used blood alone; tissue repertoires probably differ. Several donors shared about 4.8% of their naive CD4 clonotypes.

The method was immunoSEQ multiplex PCR; TCRdb's version includes in-frame clones alone and lacks a portion of them. The table has approximately 2,200,000 clones, 85% to 95% seen once. The TCR sequence derives from a man in his late teens or twenties in good health. Some clones in this sample may be carry-over from other donors' samples. Sequencing input: naive CD8+ T cells from PBMCs. The gene calls are TRBV6-1 and TRBJ2-1; maybe TRBD2 (6 bases). The CDR3 sequence is CASLSGSSYNEQFF. Written as DNA, the CDR3 is TGTGCCAGCCTCTCCGGGAGCTCCTACAATGAGCAGTTCTTC.